The sequence of this TCR beta chain was determined in a study of CXCR3-negative and CXCR3-positive naive CD8 T cells. CD45RO-CCR7+CD27+CD95- expression identified naive CD8+ T cells. Researchers prepared the TRB cDNA libraries using 5' RACE with UMI labels. From its re-call of the 5' RACE reads, TCRdb lists each CDR3 protein once, without DNA. The sample table sets out fewer than 95,000 distinct CDR3 sequences. The germline gives CDR1 MDHEN, CDR2 SYDVKM. The CDR3 has 15 amino acids. Sequenced: naive CXCR3- CD8+ T cells from blood. Specified subset: CD45RO-CCR7+CD27+CD95- naive CD8+ T cells lacking CXCR3 (TNR3-). The receptor comes from a human donor in good health. Some clones in this sample may be carry-over from other donors' samples. The rearrangement joins TRBV28 to TRBJ2-5; checking the TCRdb D call of TRBD2 is not possible without DNA. The CDR3 loop is CASSLPGLAKETQYF.